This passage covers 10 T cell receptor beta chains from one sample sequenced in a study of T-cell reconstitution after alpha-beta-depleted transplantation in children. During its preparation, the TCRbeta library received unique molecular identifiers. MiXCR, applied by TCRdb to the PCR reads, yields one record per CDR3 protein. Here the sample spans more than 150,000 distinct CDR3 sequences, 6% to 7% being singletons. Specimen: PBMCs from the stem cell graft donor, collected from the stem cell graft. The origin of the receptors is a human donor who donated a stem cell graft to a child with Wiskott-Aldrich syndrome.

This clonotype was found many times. The CDR3 bases are TGCGCCAGCAGCTTGGCAGGAGATCACCAAAACAATGAGCAGTTCTTC. Protein sequence: CASSLAGDHQNNEQFF. This chain joins TRBV5-1 and TRBJ2-1; D gene unclear. The CDR3 spans 16 residues. Germline lookup yields CDR1 SGHRS and CDR2 YFSETQ. Trimming cost V 0 bases and J 5 bases, with 15 bases left between them.

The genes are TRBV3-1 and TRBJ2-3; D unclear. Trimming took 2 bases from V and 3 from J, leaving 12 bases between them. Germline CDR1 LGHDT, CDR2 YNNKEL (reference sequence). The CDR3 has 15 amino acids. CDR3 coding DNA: TGTGCCAGCAGCCAACTCGTCCCTTGGACAGATACGCAGTATTTT. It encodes CASSQLVPWTDTQYF.

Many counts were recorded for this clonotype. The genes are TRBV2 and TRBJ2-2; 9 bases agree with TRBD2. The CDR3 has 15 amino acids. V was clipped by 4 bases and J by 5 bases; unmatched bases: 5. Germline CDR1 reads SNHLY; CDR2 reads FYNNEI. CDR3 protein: CASSGSGRGTGELFF. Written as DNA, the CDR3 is TGTGCCAGCAGTGGTAGCGGGAGAGGGACCGGGGAGCTGTTTTTT.

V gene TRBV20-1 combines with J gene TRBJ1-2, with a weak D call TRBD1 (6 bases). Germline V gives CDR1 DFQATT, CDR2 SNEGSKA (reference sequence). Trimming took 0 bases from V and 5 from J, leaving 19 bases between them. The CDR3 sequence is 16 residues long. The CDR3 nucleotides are TGCAGTGCTAGAGATCCCATTGGACAGTTGGATTATGGCTACACCTTC. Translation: CSARDPIGQLDYGYTF.

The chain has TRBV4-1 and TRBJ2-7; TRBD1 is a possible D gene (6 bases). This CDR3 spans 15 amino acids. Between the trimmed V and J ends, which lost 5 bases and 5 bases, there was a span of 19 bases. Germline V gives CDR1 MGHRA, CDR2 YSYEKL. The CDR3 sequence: CASSYRVSVLDEQYF. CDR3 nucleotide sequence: TGCGCCAGCAGCTACAGGGTTTCGGTTTTAGACGAGCAGTACTTC.

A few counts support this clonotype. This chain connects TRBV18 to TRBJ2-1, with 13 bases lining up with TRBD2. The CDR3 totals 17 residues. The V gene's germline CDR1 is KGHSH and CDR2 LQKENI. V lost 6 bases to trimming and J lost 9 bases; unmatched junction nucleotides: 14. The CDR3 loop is CASSLSFGLAGEGEQFF. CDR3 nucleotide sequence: TGTGCCAGCTCGCTTTCATTTGGACTAGCGGGAGAGGGTGAGCAGTTCTTC.

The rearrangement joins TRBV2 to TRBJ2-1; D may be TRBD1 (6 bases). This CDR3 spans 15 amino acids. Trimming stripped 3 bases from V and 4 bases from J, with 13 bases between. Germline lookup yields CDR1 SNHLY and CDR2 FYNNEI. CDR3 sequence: CASSEGQGPYNEQFF. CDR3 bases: TGTGCCAGCAGTGAGGGGCAGGGGCCTTACAATGAGCAGTTCTTC.

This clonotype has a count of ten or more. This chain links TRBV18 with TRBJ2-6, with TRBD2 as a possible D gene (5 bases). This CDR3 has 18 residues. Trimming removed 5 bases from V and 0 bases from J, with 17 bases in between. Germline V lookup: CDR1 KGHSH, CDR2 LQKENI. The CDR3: CASSTTRAGGSGANVLTF. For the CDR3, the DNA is TGTGCCAGCTCAACGACAAGGGCTGGAGGCTCTGGGGCCAACGTCCTGACTTTC.

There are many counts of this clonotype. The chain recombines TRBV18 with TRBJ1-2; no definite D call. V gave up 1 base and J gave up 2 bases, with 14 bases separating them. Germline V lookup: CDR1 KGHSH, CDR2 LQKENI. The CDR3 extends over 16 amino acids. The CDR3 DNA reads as TGTGCCAGCTCACCACAATTGGCACCGATCAACTATGGCTACACCTTC. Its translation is CASSPQLAPINYGYTF. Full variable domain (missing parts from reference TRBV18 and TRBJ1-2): NAGVMQNPRHLVRRRGQEARLRCSPMKGHSHVYWYRQLPEEGLKFMVYLQKENIIDESGMPKERFSAEFPKEGPSILRIQQVVRGDSAAYFCASSPQLAPINYGYTFGSGTRLTVV.

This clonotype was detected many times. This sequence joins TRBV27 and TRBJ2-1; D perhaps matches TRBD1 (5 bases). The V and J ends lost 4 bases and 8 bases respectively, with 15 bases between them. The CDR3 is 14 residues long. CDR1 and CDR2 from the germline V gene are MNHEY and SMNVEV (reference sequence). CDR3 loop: CASSSASGIYEQFF. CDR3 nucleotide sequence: TGTGCCAGCAGTTCGGCTTCAGGGATCTATGAGCAGTTCTTC.